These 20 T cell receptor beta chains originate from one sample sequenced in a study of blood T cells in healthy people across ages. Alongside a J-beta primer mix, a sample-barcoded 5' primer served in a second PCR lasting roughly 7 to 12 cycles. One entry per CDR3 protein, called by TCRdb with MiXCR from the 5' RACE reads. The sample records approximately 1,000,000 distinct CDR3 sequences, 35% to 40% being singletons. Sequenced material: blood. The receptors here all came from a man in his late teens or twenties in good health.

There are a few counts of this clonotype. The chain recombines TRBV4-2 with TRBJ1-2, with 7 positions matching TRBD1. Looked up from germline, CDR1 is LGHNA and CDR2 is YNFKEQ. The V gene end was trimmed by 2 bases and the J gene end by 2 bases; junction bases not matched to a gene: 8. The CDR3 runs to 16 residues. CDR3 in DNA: TGTGCCAGCAGCCAATCCCGACAGGGTTTAAACTATGGCTACACCTTC. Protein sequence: CASSQSRQGLNYGYTF.

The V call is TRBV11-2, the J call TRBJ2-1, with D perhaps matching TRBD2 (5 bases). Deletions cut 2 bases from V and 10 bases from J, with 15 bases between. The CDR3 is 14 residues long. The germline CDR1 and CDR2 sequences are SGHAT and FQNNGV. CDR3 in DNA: TGTGCCAGCAGCTTACCATCGAGACTAAAAGAGCAGTTCTTC. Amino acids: CASSLPSRLKEQFF.

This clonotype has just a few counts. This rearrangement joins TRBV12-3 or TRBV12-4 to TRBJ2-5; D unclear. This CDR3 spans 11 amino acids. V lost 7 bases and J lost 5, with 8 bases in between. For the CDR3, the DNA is TGTGCCAGCATGACGTTGGAGACCCAGTACTTC. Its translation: CASMTLETQYF.

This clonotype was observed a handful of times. The CDR3 coding sequence is TGTGCCAGCAGTTACGACAGGGGTGGCCCAGATACGCAGTATTTT. Protein: CASSYDRGGPDTQYF. This chain uses TRBV6-2 or TRBV6-3 with TRBJ2-3; TRBD1 agrees at 8 bases. This CDR3 is 15 amino acids long. Trimming cost V 2 bases and J 4 bases; bases outside gene matches: 5. Germline V gene data show CDR1 as MNHEY and CDR2 as SVGEGT.

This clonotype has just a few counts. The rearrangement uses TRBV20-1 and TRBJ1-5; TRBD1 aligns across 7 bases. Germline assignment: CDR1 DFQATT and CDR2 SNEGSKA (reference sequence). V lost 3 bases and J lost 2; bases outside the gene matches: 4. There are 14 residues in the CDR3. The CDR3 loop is CSASRGIGNQPQHF. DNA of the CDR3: TGCAGTGCTAGCAGGGGGATAGGCAATCAGCCCCAGCATTTT.

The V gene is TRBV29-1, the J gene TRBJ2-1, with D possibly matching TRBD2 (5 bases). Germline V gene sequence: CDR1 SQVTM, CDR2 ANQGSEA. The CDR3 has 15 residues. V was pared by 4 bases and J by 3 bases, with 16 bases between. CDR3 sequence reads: CSVARRLSFYNEQFF. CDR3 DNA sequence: TGCAGCGTTGCGCGGCGACTAAGCTTCTACAATGAGCAGTTCTTC.

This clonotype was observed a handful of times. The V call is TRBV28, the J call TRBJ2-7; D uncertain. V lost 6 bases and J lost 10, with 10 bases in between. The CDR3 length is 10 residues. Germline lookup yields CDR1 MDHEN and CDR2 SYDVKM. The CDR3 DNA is TGTGCCAGCAGAGGCCATACCCAGTACTTC. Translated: CASRGHTQYF.

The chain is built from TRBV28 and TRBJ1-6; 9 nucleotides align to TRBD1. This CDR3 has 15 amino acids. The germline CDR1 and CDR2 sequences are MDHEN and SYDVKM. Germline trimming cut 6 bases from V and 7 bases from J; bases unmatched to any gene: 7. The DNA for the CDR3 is TGTGCCAGCAGCTTTACGGGACAGGGAAATTCACCCCTCCACTTT. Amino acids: CASSFTGQGNSPLHF.

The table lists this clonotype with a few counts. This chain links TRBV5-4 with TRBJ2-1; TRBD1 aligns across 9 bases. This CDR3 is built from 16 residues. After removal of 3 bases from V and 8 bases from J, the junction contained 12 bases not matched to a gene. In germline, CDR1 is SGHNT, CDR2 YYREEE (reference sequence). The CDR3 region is CASSSPGQGTTYEQFF. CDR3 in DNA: TGTGCCAGCAGCTCCCCCGGACAGGGGACCACATATGAGCAGTTCTTC.

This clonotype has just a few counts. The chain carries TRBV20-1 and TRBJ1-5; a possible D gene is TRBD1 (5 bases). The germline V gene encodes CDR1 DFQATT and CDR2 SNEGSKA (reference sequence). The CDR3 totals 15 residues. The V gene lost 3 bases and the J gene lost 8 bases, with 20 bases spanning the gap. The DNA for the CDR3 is TGCAGTGCTAGTAAGTCAGTCTGGGGGGATAAGCCCCAGCATTTT. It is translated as CSASKSVWGDKPQHF.

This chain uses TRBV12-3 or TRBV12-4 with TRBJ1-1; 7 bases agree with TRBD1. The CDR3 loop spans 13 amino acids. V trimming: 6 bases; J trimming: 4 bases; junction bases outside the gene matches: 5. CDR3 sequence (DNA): TGTGCCAGCAGCGCCGGACAGGCCACTGAAGCTTTCTTT. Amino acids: CASSAGQATEAFF.

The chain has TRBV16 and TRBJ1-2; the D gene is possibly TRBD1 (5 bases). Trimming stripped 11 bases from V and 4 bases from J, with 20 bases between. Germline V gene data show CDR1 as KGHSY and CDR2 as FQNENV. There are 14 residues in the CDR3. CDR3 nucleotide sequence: TGTGCCGGCGGCCAACGGGGGGACTCCTATGGCTACACCTTC. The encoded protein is CAGGQRGDSYGYTF.

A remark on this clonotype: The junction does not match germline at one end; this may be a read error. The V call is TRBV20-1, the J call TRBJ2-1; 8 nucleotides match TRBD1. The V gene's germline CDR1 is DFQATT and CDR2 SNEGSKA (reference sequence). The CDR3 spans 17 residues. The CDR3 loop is CSATVNQGAGSCNEQFF. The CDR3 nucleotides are TGCAGTGCTACCGTCAATCAGGGGGCAGGCTCCTGCAATGAGCAGTTCTTC.

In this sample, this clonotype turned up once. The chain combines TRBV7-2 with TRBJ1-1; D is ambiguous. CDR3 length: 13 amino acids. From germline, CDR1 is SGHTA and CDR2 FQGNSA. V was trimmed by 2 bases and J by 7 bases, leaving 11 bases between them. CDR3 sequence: CASSLTADCEAFF. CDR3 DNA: TGTGCCAGCAGCTTAACTGCGGACTGTGAAGCTTTCTTT.

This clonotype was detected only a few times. CDR3 amino acids: CASSSVPLATETQYF. In nucleotides, the CDR3 is TGTGCCAGCAGCTCAGTCCCCCTAGCGACGGAGACCCAGTACTTC. The V gene is TRBV7-2, the J gene TRBJ2-5; D might be TRBD2 (6 bases). Germline CDR1 is SGHTA and CDR2 is FQGNSA. The CDR3 length is 15 residues. Trimming pared 4 bases from V and 5 bases from J, leaving 17 bases between.

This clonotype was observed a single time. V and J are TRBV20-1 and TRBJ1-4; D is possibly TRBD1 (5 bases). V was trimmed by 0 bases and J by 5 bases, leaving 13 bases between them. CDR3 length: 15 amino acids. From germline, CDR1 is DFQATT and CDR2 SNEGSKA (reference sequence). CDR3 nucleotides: TGCAGTGCTAGAGAGATTGGGAGGGGAAATGAAAAACTGTTTTTT. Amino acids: CSAREIGRGNEKLFF.

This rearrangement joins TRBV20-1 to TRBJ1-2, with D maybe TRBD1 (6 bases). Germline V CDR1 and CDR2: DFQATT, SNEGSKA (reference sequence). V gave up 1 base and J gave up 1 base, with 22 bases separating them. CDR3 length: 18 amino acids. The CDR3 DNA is TGCAGTGCTAGAGGGTTAAGGCTGGACAGACCTCTTAACTATGGCTACACCTTC. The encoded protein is CSARGLRLDRPLNYGYTF.

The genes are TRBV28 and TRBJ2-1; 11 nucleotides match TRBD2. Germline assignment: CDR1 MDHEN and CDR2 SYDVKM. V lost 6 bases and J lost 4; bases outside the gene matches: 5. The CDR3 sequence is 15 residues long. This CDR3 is CASRILAGGYNEQFF. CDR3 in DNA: TGTGCCAGCAGAATTTTAGCGGGGGGGTACAATGAGCAGTTCTTC.

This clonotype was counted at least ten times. CDR3 DNA: TGCAGCGCAACTCTGGGACGTAAAAACTATGGCTACACCTTC. It encodes CSATLGRKNYGYTF. V and J are TRBV29-1 and TRBJ1-2; maybe TRBD1 (5 bases). CDR1 is SQVTM, CDR2 ANQGSEA, per germline. V lost 7 bases and J 2 bases, leaving 17 bases between the germline ends. The CDR3 is 14 residues long.

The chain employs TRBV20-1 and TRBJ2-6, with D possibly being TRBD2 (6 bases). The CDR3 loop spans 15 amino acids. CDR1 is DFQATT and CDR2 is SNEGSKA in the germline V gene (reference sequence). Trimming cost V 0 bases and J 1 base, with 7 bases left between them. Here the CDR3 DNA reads TGCAGTGCTAGAGAGCGGGGTTCTGGGGCCAACGTCCTGACTTTC. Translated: CSARERGSGANVLTF.